These T cell receptor beta chains were read from a single sample in a study of T cell repertoires in cytomegalovirus infection. TCRdb recomputed calls from the reads with MiXCR, one row per CDR3 protein. The sample holds hundreds of thousands of distinct CDR3 sequences, 30% to 40% seen once. No antigen has been identified for these receptors. Sequenced material: cultured PBMCs, taken from culture after CMV antigen stimulation. The origin of the receptors is a human donor in good health (CMV status not recorded). Some clones in this sample may be carry-over from other donors' samples. Both conserved end residues are part of each CDR3. D genes are given only for firm matches. The listing skips clone size in some rows; elsewhere it reads once, few, many or a size class.

v_gene,abundance,j_gene,d_gene,CDR3nt,CDR3aa
TRBV7-2,many,TRBJ2-4,NA,TGTGCCAGCAGCTTACCCGGAATAAACATTCAGTACTTC,CASSLPGINIQYF
TRBV4-3,NA,TRBJ2-3,NA,TGCGCCAGCAGCCAAGGGGCCGGCGGGGAGGCAGATACGCAGTATTTT,CASSQGAGGEADTQYF
TRBV20-1,NA,TRBJ2-1,NA,TGCAGTGCTAGTGCGGAACGTGGGGGTGAAGTGGAGCAGTTCTTC,CSASAERGGEVEQFF
TRBV19,NA,TRBJ1-5,NA,TGTGCCAGTAGTATAGGGGGGGCGGCTATGATTCGGCCCCAGCATTTT,CASSIGGAAMIRPQHF
TRBV5-1,few,TRBJ1-1,TRBD1,TGCGCCAGCAGCTCACGACAGGGTCATTACCTGAACACTGAAGCTTTCTTT,CASSSRQGHYLNTEAFF
TRBV7-3,NA,TRBJ1-4,NA,TGTGCCAGCAGCTTCAATCGGGTTGAAAAACTGTTTTTT,CASSFNRVEKLFF
TRBV5-1,once,TRBJ2-5,NA,TGCGCCAGCAGCTTGGATCGGGCAACCGGATCCGCGACCCAGTACTTC,CASSLDRATGSATQYF
TRBV7-8,NA,TRBJ2-7,NA,TGTGCCAGCAACCTGGACGGATACGAGCAGTACTTC,CASNLDGYEQYF
TRBV7-6,NA,TRBJ2-5,NA,TGTGCCAGCAGCCTCTGGGCAGGGCCACAAGAGACCCAGTACTTC,CASSLWAGPQETQYF
TRBV20-1,NA,TRBJ1-1,NA,TGCAGTGCTAGGGGACAAGCGGATACTGAAGCTTTCTTT,CSARGQADTEAFF
TRBV4-1,once,TRBJ2-5,NA,TGCGCCAGCAGCCAAGATGTAGAAGAGACCCAGTACTTC,CASSQDVEETQYF
TRBV11-2,NA,TRBJ2-7,NA,TGTGCCAGCAGCTTAGTACTAGGAGCCGGTTACGAGCAGTACTTC,CASSLVLGAGYEQYF
TRBV20-1,few,TRBJ1-4,NA,TGCAGTGCTAGTCCTTGGGGAGCTGAAAAACTGTTTTTT,CSASPWGAEKLFF
TRBV27,NA,TRBJ2-3,NA,TGTGCCACCCAGAGCGGGAGCACAGATACGCAGTATTTT,CATQSGSTDTQYF
TRBV18,few,TRBJ2-7,NA,TGTGCCAGCTCACCACCGTTCTCTCCGGGACGCTCCTACGAGCAGTACTTC,CASSPPFSPGRSYEQYF
TRBV4-1,few,TRBJ2-1,NA,TGCGCCAGCAGCCTCTTCGCCGTTTTGGGGGAGAATGAGCAGTTCTTC,CASSLFAVLGENEQFF
TRBV7-6,NA,TRBJ1-3,TRBD1,TGTGCCAGCAGCTTAGGTACCGGGACAGGGCCTGGAAACACCATATATTTT,CASSLGTGTGPGNTIYF
TRBV4-1,NA,TRBJ1-4,NA,TGCGCCAGCAGCCAGAAGACAGCCTCGAATGAAAAACTGTTTTTT,CASSQKTASNEKLFF
TRBV12-3/TRBV12-4,NA,TRBJ1-2,NA,TGTGCCAGCACCGACCTCGGGACCGACGGGATTAGCTATGGCTACACCTTC,CASTDLGTDGISYGYTF
TRBV4-2,few,TRBJ2-1,NA,TGTGCCAGCAGCCAAGGGGGGACTCCCTATGAGTCCTACAATGAGCAGTTCTTC,CASSQGGTPYESYNEQFF
TRBV5-1,NA,TRBJ2-2,TRBD1,TGCGCCAGCAGCCTCTCCCCCCTAGGGACAGCGAACACCGGGGAGCTGTTTTTT,CASSLSPLGTANTGELFF
TRBV7-8,few,TRBJ2-1,TRBD2,TGTGCCAGCAGCCAACAGAGGGGAGCGGGACACAATGAGCAGTTCTTC,CASSQQRGAGHNEQFF
TRBV27,many,TRBJ2-7,TRBD2,TGTGCCAGCAGTTTATCAGCGGGAGTCCCCCTCGAGCAGTACTTC,CASSLSAGVPLEQYF
TRBV7-8,once,TRBJ1-3,NA,TGTGCCAGCAGCTTAGTCCGGCGGGGGGGATCTGGAAACACCATATATTTT,CASSLVRRGGSGNTIYF
TRBV4-1,NA,TRBJ2-7,NA,TGCGCCAGCAGCCAAGGTGCTGGGCTCTACGAGCAGTACTTC,CASSQGAGLYEQYF
TRBV28,few,TRBJ2-2,TRBD1,TGTGCCAGCAGTTCAGGGACAGGGGGTTTTACCGGGGAGCTGTTTTTT,CASSSGTGGFTGELFF
TRBV11-2,NA,TRBJ1-6,NA,TGTGCCAGCAGCTTAGACCCTACCTATTCACCCCTCCACTTT,CASSLDPTYSPLHF
TRBV6-5,few,TRBJ1-2,TRBD1,TGTGCCAGCAGCAGGGGGCTTGCCTATGGCTACACCTTC,CASSRGLAYGYTF
TRBV7-2,many,TRBJ1-2,NA,TGTGCCAGCAGCTCACTACAGGGCCGGGCCTATGGCTACACCTTC,CASSSLQGRAYGYTF
TRBV6-2/TRBV6-3,NA,TRBJ2-5,NA,TGTGCCAGCACCCCCGCGGAAAGGCAAGAGACCCAGTACTTC,CASTPAERQETQYF
TRBV11-2,NA,TRBJ2-5,NA,TGTGCCAGCAGCTTTCGACAGGGAGGGTGGGAGACCCAGTACTTC,CASSFRQGGWETQYF
TRBV6-5,NA,TRBJ1-2,NA,TGTGCCAGCAGTTACTCGAGTCGACAGCCCGACTATGGCTACACCTTC,CASSYSSRQPDYGYTF
TRBV12-3/TRBV12-4,NA,TRBJ2-7,NA,TGTGCCAGCAGTTCCAATCTATACGAGCAGTACTTC,CASSSNLYEQYF
TRBV29-1,NA,TRBJ2-7,TRBD2,TGCAGCGTTCTAAGCGGGAGGCGATCCTACGAGCAGTACTTC,CSVLSGRRSYEQYF
TRBV7-8,many,TRBJ2-1,TRBD2,TGTGCCAGCAGTATACTAGCGGGACACTCCTACAATGAGCAGTTCTTC,CASSILAGHSYNEQFF
TRBV7-2,NA,TRBJ1-2,NA,TGTGCCAGCAGCTTAGTGGGGCGCGGGGACTATGGCTACACCTTC,CASSLVGRGDYGYTF
TRBV12-3/TRBV12-4,few,TRBJ2-3,TRBD2,TGTGCCAGCAGTTCCCTTTCTAGCGGGAGGGCCACAGATACGCAGTATTTT,CASSSLSSGRATDTQYF
TRBV7-2,NA,TRBJ2-7,TRBD1,TGTGCCAGCAGCCCTAGGACAGGGGGGCCCTACGAGCAGTACTTC,CASSPRTGGPYEQYF
TRBV6-5,few,TRBJ2-3,NA,TGTGCCAGCAGTACCCGGGGCGGAGGCACAGATACGCAGTATTTT,CASSTRGGGTDTQYF
TRBV20-1,NA,TRBJ2-7,NA,TGCAGTGCTAGGAATCAGTTCAGTCCCGGCTACGAGCAGTACTTC,CSARNQFSPGYEQYF
TRBV5-1,few,TRBJ2-3,NA,TGCGCCAGCAGCCCGGTTGGCAGGGAGACGGCAGATACGCAGTATTTT,CASSPVGRETADTQYF
TRBV11-2,once,TRBJ2-3,NA,TGTGCCAGCAGCTTAATGGCAATCACAGATACGCAGTATTTT,CASSLMAITDTQYF
TRBV7-2,NA,TRBJ2-1,NA,TGTGCCAGCAGCCCCGAGGGATACGGGTACAATGAGCAGTTCTTC,CASSPEGYGYNEQFF
TRBV7-2,many,TRBJ1-5,NA,TGTGCCAGCAGCGAAAGCAATCAGCCCCAGCATTTT,CASSESNQPQHF
TRBV11-1,few,TRBJ2-1,TRBD1,TGTGCCAGCAGCCCACCCTCGGACAGGAGTTTCTACAATGAGCAGTTCTTC,CASSPPSDRSFYNEQFF
TRBV24-1,once,TRBJ2-3,NA,TGTGCCACCTCCGCCCCGCCCGCCGAGGAGGGTGGTGATACGCAGTATTTT,CATSAPPAEEGGDTQYF
TRBV2,NA,TRBJ2-6,NA,TGTGCCAGCAGAGACTCTGGGGCCAACGTCCTGACTTTC,CASRDSGANVLTF
TRBV12-3/TRBV12-4,NA,TRBJ1-1,NA,TGTGCCAGCAGTTTCGGTGGAGTTCGGAGAGCTTTCTTT,CASSFGGVRRAFF
TRBV10-3,NA,TRBJ2-7,NA,TGTGCCATCAGTGATGCAAGGCAGTCGTACGAGCAGTACTTC,CAISDARQSYEQYF
TRBV4-1,NA,TRBJ1-2,NA,TGCGCCAGCAGCCAAACCGGGGGGAGCTATGGCTACACCTTC,CASSQTGGSYGYTF
TRBV19,NA,TRBJ2-7,NA,TGTGCCACTTCGCCCGGGGGCTACGAGCAGTACTTC,CATSPGGYEQYF
TRBV7-2,many,TRBJ1-2,TRBD1,TGTGCCAGCAGCTTAGGGGGGACAGGGGGCGCGGACACCTTC,CASSLGGTGGADTF